This T cell receptor beta chain was sequenced in a study of regulatory dendritic cells for organ transplantation. The assay was immunoSEQ multiplex PCR, and TCRdb's table has in-frame clones only and misses some. Of 20,000 to 25,000 clones listed, over 75% were seen once; the top ten hold about 0.68%. Sorted T cells were CFSE-labeled and cultured 4 to 5 days with allogeneic regulatory or mature dendritic cells at 1:10. FACS sorted CD4+ or CD8+ T cells into CD45RA+ naive and CD45RO+ memory. Overall study results and limits: Among resting subsets, memory CD8+ cells contained the most alloreactive clonotypes. Mature dendritic cells appeared to drive more memory CD8+ clonal expansion than regulatory ones.

As concerns this clone: Its matching antigen is unknown.

What was sequenced was naive CD4+ T cells from blood cultured with regulatory dendritic cells. As for subset: CD45RA+ naive T cells. The TCR originated in a human donor in good health.

The CDR3 region has the DNA TGTGCCAGCAGCTTAGGGTCTAGCGGAAAAAATACGCAGTATTTT. It specifies CASSLGSSGKNTQYF. The chain uses TRBV11-3 and TRBJ2-3, with 7 nucleotides matching TRBD2. CDR3 length equals 15 residues. In germline, CDR1 is SGHNT, CDR2 YENEEA. Germline trimming cut 1 base from V and 7 bases from J; bases unmatched to any gene: 8.